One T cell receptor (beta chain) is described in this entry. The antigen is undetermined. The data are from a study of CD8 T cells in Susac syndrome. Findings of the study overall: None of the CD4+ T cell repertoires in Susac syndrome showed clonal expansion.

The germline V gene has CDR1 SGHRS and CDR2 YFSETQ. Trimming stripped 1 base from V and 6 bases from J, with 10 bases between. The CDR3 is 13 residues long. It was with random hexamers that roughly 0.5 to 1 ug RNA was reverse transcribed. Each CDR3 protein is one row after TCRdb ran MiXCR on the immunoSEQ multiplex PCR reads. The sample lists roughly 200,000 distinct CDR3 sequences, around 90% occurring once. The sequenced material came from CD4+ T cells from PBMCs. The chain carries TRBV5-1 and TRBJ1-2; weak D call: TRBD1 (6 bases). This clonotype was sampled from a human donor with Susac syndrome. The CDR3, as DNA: TGCGCCAGCAGCTTGACTCGACAGGATGGCTACACCTTC. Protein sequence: CASSLTRQDGYTF.